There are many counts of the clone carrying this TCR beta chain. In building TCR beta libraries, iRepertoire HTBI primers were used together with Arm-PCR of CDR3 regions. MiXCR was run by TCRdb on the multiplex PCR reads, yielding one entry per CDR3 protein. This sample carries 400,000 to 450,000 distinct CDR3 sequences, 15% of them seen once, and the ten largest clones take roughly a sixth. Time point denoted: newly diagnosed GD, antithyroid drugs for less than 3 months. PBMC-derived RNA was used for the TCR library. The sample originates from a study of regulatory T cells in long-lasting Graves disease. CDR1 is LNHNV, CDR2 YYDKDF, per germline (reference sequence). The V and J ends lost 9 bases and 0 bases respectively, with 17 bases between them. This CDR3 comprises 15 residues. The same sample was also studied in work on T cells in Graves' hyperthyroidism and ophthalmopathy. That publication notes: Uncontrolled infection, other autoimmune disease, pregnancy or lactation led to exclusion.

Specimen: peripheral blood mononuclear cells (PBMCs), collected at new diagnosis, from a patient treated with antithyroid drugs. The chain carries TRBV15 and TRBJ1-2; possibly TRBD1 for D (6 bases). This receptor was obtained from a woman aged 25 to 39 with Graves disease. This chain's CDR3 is CATGRGPTTNYGYTF. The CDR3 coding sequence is TGTGCCACAGGCCGGGGGCCGACGACTAACTATGGCTACACCTTC.